A selection of T cell receptor beta chains follows, all from one sample in a study of shared clonotypes between healthy human individuals. Profiled with immunoSEQ multiplex PCR; TCRdb holds only in-frame clones, not every one. The data contain roughly 1,500,000 clones, 98% of them singletons. The material sequenced was naive CD4+ T cells sorted from blood. These receptor sequences come from a man under 40 in good health. Each CDR3 is given without its conserved first and last residue.

V | CDR3
TRBV7-8 | ASSLEIGSGPYEQY
TRBV11-3 | ASSRTSGRAGVDTQY
TRBV27 | ASSPPRATGELF
TRBV5-1 | ASSLSLSSYNEQF
TRBV6-6 | AIQLSVYNEQF
TRBV5-4 | ASSLAPGQRTGELF
TRBV29-1 | SAANRAGAPYNEQF
TRBV18 | ASSPPINRDNEKLF
TRBV10-2 | ASSEFRGRATDTQY
TRBV7-7 | ASSLGPLLPGQSTDTQY
TRBV12-2 | ASRFVGQGNQPQH
TRBV10-2 | ASSEGRAYGYT
TRBV7-2 | ASSRIRSAGEKAF
TRBV18 | ASSPRGMTEAF
TRBV6-6 | ASSLGQSDTQY
TRBV11-2 | ASSLEIGWKGEKLF
TRBV10-3 | AISEGRPGEQY
TRBV19 | ASSIVGATEAF
TRBV19 | ASSIQDRGHYEQY
TRBV5-1 | ASSYPDRYNEQF
TRBV5-1 | ASRDKVNTEAF
TRBV7-9 | ASSNQGAVSNEKLF
TRBV18 | ASSAPRAGGEQY
TRBV11-1 | ASSPIFWDSHTEAF
TRBV28 | ASSHLAGGGYT
TRBV5-1 | ASSSEGALAGQETQY
TRBV5-4 | ASSPGLAGAGELF
TRBV18 | ASSRLAGDTQY
TRBV7-2 | ASSLTQGNQPQH
TRBV18 | ASSLLTSGPYNEQF
TRBV2 | ASRRTEEKLF
TRBV4-1 | ASSQVGTRSYEQY
TRBV11-2 | ASSLISTGPYEQY
TRBV15 | ATSRGPGQMNTEAF
TRBV2 | ASSSSSGSTDTQY
TRBV4-3 | ASSQDPNTGELF
TRBV6-1 | ASSEQPHGYT
TRBV5-6 | ASSPGLGNQPQH
TRBV6-5 | ASSPRQDPYEQY
TRBV5-1 | ASSPGTGLNGELF
TRBV4-2 | ASSQGPLASTDTQY
TRBV2 | ASRSLSASYNEQF
TRBV7-9 | ASSGPGQVTGELF
TRBV4-2 | ASSQPPTGTANTGELF
TRBV25-1 | ASSEYVPLSRPYNEQF
TRBV19 | ASRAAGEQY
TRBV19 | ASSIFPDRPNQPQH
TRBV7-9 | ASSPSYEQY
TRBV14 | ASSQDRGARGYT
TRBV19 | ASKPGRSGANVLT
TRBV5-4 | ASSSASGRFGEQF
TRBV28 | ASSLSTGRAEQY
TRBV10-3 | AISEVASHSNQPQH
TRBV27 | ASSPSPPVWETQY
TRBV29-1 | SVAGKLGAWEQY